This T cell receptor (beta chain) was retrieved from a study of T-cell reconstitution after alpha-beta-depleted transplantation in children. This clonotype was found once. For TCRbeta, the library was prepared with unique molecular identifiers. MiXCR, run by TCRdb on the PCR reads, gives a single entry per CDR3 protein. The sample shows around 680,000 distinct CDR3 sequences, 16% of them seen only once. The sequenced sample was PBMCs from the stem cell graft donor, obtained from the stem cell graft. This sequence was found in a human donor who donated a stem cell graft to a child with acute myeloid leukemia.

The CDR3 DNA sequence: TGCGCCAGCAGCTCTGAAGGGGAGGGCTATGGCTACACCTTC. Translating gives CASSSEGEGYGYTF. This sequence joins TRBV5-1 and TRBJ1-2, with D possibly being TRBD1 (5 bases). This CDR3 has 14 amino acids. V dropped 3 bases and J dropped 4 bases, with 13 bases sitting between them. Germline assignment: CDR1 SGHRS and CDR2 YFSETQ.